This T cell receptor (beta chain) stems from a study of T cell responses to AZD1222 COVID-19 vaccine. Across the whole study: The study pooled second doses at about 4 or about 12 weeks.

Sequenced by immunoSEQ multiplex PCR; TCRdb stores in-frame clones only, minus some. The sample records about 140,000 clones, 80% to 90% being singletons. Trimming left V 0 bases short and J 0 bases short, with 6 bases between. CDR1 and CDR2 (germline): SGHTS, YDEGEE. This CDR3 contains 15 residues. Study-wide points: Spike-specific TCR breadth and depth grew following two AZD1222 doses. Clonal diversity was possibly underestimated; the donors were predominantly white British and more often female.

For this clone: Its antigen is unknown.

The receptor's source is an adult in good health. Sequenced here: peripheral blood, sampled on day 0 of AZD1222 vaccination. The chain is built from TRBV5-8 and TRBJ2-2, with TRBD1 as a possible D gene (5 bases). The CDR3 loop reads CASSLGQSNTGELFF. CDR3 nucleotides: TGTGCCAGCAGCTTGGGACAGTCGAACACCGGGGAGCTGTTTTTT. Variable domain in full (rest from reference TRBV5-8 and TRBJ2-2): EAGVTQSPTHLIKTRGQQATLRCSPISGHTSVYWYQQALGLGLQFLLWYDEGEERNRGNFPPRFSGRQFPNYSSELNVNALELEDSALYLCASSLGQSNTGELFFGEGSRLTVL.